A selection of T cell receptor delta chains follows, all from one sample in a study of gamma-delta chains in newborns, infants, children. TCRdb ran CATT on the reads. The sample has about 5,400 delta-chain clones; approximately 17% are singletons. Sequencing was carried out using blood. The receptors derive from a child who was a newborn, infant or young child, either healthy, febrile or measles-vaccinated (not recorded which). Both conserved end residues are part of each CDR3. Fields, in order: V gene, CDR3 protein.

v_call: TRDV2
cdr3_aa: CACDTVLGDTHSWDTRQMFF

v_call: TRDV1
cdr3_aa: CALGELRRHNGPDWGIRTYLPPDKLIF

v_call: TRDV2
cdr3_aa: CACDTVGHWGIQGQETDKLIF

v_call: TRDV2
cdr3_aa: CACDTPGESIASSWDTRQMFF

v_call: TRDV1
cdr3_aa: CALGQNWGLRPDKLIF

v_call: TRDV1
cdr3_aa: CALGGTTGWSTGGYGEGYTDKLIF

v_call: TRDV1
cdr3_aa: CALGEPPTHWATDKLIF

v_call: TRDV2
cdr3_aa: CACDPVSGGYAADKLIF

v_call: TRDV2
cdr3_aa: CACDSVSPALGTDKLIF

v_call: TRDV2
cdr3_aa: CACDEVTLTDKLIF

v_call: TRDV2
cdr3_aa: CACDTVVGPGDRTDKLIF